These T cell receptor beta chains were read from a single sample in a study of T cell responses to AZD1222 COVID-19 vaccine. The repertoire was sequenced with immunoSEQ multiplex PCR; TCRdb's copy has only in-frame clones and lacks some. The sample comprises around 120,000 clones, 75% to 90% of which are singletons, and roughly 1.6% rests with the top ten. The sequences come from peripheral blood, collected on day 0 of AZD1222 vaccination. Every receptor here comes from an adult in good health. CDR3s include the opening cysteine and the closing phenylalanine or tryptophan. A D gene is named only where the DNA matches it firmly. Expanded clones get a size class; other rows say once, few or many, or leave the size out.

clone_size	j_call	d_call	v_call	cdr3_nt	cdr3_aa
-	TRBJ2-7	-	TRBV29-1	TGCAGCGTTGAATTATCAGGGCAATCCTACGAGCAGTACTTC	CSVELSGQSYEQYF
-	TRBJ1-5	TRBD1	TRBV5-6	TGTGCCAGCAGCCGTACAGGGGGCGAACAGCCCCAGCATTTT	CASSRTGGEQPQHF
-	TRBJ2-7	TRBD2	TRBV7-2	TGTGCCAGCAGCCAACTAGCGGGGGGTACTACGAGGCAGTACTTC	CASSQLAGGTTRQYF
few	TRBJ2-1	TRBD1	TRBV18	TGTGCCAGCTCATCGGACAGGGAAAATAGATATGAGCAGTTCTTC	CASSSDRENRYEQFF
-	TRBJ2-1	-	TRBV7-9	TGTGCCAGCAGCTTCGGGGTTAGCTCCTACAATGAGCAGTTCTTC	CASSFGVSSYNEQFF
-	TRBJ2-1	TRBD1	TRBV11-3	TGTGCCAGCAGCTCGGACAGGGACAATGAGCAGTTCTTC	CASSSDRDNEQFF
-	TRBJ2-7	TRBD1	TRBV5-1	TGCGCCAGCAGCTTCGGGACAGGGAGCCGCACGTCCTACGAGCAGTACTTC	CASSFGTGSRTSYEQYF
-	TRBJ2-7	-	TRBV11-2	TGTGCCAGCAGCCAAAGTTCCTACGAGCAGTACTTC	CASSQSSYEQYF
-	TRBJ1-4	-	TRBV24-1	TGTGCCACCCGGAGGATTTTTTGGTTTGCAACTAATGAAAAACTGTTTTTT	CATRRIFWFATNEKLFF
-	TRBJ1-2	TRBD1	TRBV10-2	TGCGCCAGCAGGGGGACAGGGAGAGACTATGGCTACACCTTC	CASRGTGRDYGYTF
once	TRBJ1-6	TRBD1	TRBV30	TGTGCCTGGAGCCGACAGGGGACGCGAACCTTTTATAATTCACCCCTCCACTTT	CAWSRQGTRTFYNSPLHF
once	TRBJ2-3	-	TRBV7-2	TGTGCCAGCAGCAAGGGACCAACAGATACGCAGTATTTT	CASSKGPTDTQYF
once	TRBJ2-3	-	TRBV11-2	TGTGCCAGCAGCCCGAACACCCTCCCAGATACGCAGTATTTT	CASSPNTLPDTQYF
-	TRBJ1-2	-	TRBV5-1	TGCGCCAGCAGCCGTGGGGACGGGCCCTATTGGGGCACCTTC	CASSRGDGPYWGTF
-	TRBJ1-1	-	TRBV12-3/TRBV12-4	TGTGCCGCGGGGCACAGCTTGAACACTGAAGCTTTCTTT	CAAGHSLNTEAFF
-	TRBJ1-5	-	TRBV18	TGTGCCAGCTCACCAACCCGCGGTTTACCCCAGCATTTT	CASSPTRGLPQHF
-	TRBJ1-5	TRBD1	TRBV19	TGTGCCAGTAGTATAAACAGGGGGCTCGGCAATCAGCCCCAGCATTTT	CASSINRGLGNQPQHF
-	TRBJ2-7	-	TRBV4-1	TGCGCCAGCAGCCAAGTGCGGACATCCTACGAGCAGTACTTC	CASSQVRTSYEQYF
-	TRBJ2-7	-	TRBV12-3/TRBV12-4	TGTGCCAGCAGTTTAGTAGCAGTCGAGCAGTACTTC	CASSLVAVEQYF
-	TRBJ2-5	TRBD2	TRBV5-5	TGTGCCAGCAGCGGTCAGCGGGGGGGCCTAGAGACCCAGTACTTC	CASSGQRGGLETQYF
-	TRBJ2-1	TRBD1	TRBV24-1	TGTGCCACCAGTGAGTACGGGACAGGGGGCTACAATGAGCAGTTCTTC	CATSEYGTGGYNEQFF
once	TRBJ1-2	-	TRBV14	TGTGCCAGCAGCCCGGGATTAAACTATGGCTACACCTTC	CASSPGLNYGYTF
-	TRBJ1-1	-	TRBV15	TGTGCCGCAGGACAGCCCGATTACACTGAAGCTTTCTTT	CAAGQPDYTEAFF
-	TRBJ2-1	-	TRBV5-1	TGCGCCAGCAGCTTGGACTTATCCTCCTACAATGAGCAGTTCTTC	CASSLDLSSYNEQFF
-	TRBJ1-2	TRBD1	TRBV27	TGTGCCAGCAGCCGGACCGGGACAGACTACACCTTC	CASSRTGTDYTF